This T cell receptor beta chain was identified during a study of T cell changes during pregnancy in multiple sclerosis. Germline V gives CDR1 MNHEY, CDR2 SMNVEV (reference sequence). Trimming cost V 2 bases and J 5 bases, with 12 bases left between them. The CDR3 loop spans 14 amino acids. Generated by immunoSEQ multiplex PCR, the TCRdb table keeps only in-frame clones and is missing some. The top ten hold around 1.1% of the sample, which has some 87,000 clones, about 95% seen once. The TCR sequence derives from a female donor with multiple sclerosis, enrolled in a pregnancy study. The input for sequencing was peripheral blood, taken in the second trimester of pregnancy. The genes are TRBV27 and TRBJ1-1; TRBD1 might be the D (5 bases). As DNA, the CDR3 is TGTGCCAGCAGTTTACCCGGGGGGGGTACTGAAGCTTTCTTT. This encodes CASSLPGGGTEAFF.